This entry lists 18 T cell receptor beta chains sequenced from one sample in a study of blood T cell repertoires in COVID-19. Clones were read by immunoSEQ multiplex PCR, and TCRdb kept only the in-frame ones, dropping some. The sample yields about 110,000 clones, under 75% seen once. Sequencing was carried out using peripheral blood. Receptors originate from a man older than 75 with acute or convalescent COVID-19.

The V call is TRBV19, the J call TRBJ1-5; the D gene is possibly TRBD1 (6 bases). There are 13 residues in the CDR3. Per the germline V gene, CDR1 is LNHDA and CDR2 is SQIVND (reference sequence). V gave up 5 bases and J gave up 4 bases, with 9 bases separating them. The CDR3 loop reads CASSRTANQPQHF. CDR3 DNA sequence: TGTGCCAGTAGTCGGACAGCAAATCAGCCCCAGCATTTT.

This clone was counted a few times. The V and J genes are TRBV5-4 and TRBJ2-5; TRBD1 matches at 10 bases. V shed 4 bases, J shed 2 bases, and the junction held 8 bases outside the gene matches. The CDR3 extends over 16 amino acids. CDR1 and CDR2 (germline): SGHNT, YYREEE (reference sequence). The CDR3 DNA reads TGTGCCAGCAGCCACCGGGACAGGGGTTGGCAAGAGACCCAGTACTTC. Translating it yields CASSHRDRGWQETQYF.

This clone was counted once. The V gene is TRBV5-4, the J gene TRBJ1-5; D is ambiguous. Germline V gene sequence: CDR1 SGHNT, CDR2 YYREEE (reference sequence). The CDR3 length is 13 residues. V lost 3 bases and J lost 7, with 11 bases in between. Written as DNA, the CDR3 is TGTGCCAGCAGCTCTGACTGGAACCAGCCCCAGCATTTT. Protein product: CASSSDWNQPQHF.

The chain is built from TRBV27 and TRBJ1-6, with 8 nucleotides matching TRBD1. This CDR3 is built from 15 residues. Germline assignment: CDR1 MNHEY and CDR2 SMNVEV (reference sequence). Unmatched junction bases numbered 5, after V lost 2 bases and J lost 8 bases. CDR3 loop: CASSLTQGAYSPLHF. In DNA, the CDR3 is TGTGCCAGCAGTTTAACTCAGGGGGCCTATTCACCCCTCCACTTT.

The CDR3 DNA is TGTGCCAGCAGTTATACTAAGACTCAGGGTGGCTACACCTTC. As protein: CASSYTKTQGGYTF. The chain couples TRBV6-1 to TRBJ1-2; the D gene is possibly TRBD1 (5 bases). CDR1 and CDR2 (germline): MNHNS, SASEGT. CDR3 size: 14 residues. V was shortened by 5 bases and J by 7 bases, with 17 bases between the two germline ends.

The rearrangement links TRBV6-4 to TRBJ2-3, with TRBD2 matching 11 bases. Germline trimming cut 2 bases from V and 6 bases from J; bases unmatched to any gene: 7. This CDR3 is built from 16 residues. Looked up from germline, CDR1 is MRHNA and CDR2 is SNTAGT. The DNA of the CDR3 is TGTGCCAGCAGTGACATCGGGACTAGCGGCCCGGATACGCAGTATTTT. Translated, it gives CASSDIGTSGPDTQYF.

This clone was counted once. V and J are TRBV5-6 and TRBJ2-5; 7 bases are shared with TRBD2. Germline CDR1 reads SGHDT; CDR2 reads YYEEEE. V was pared by 4 bases and J by 2 bases, with 5 bases of the junction left unmatched. The CDR3 has 14 amino acids. The CDR3 region is CASSPGGAQETQYF. Written as DNA, the CDR3 is TGTGCCAGCAGCCCGGGGGGAGCGCAAGAGACCCAGTACTTC.

The chain carries TRBV6-2 or TRBV6-3 and TRBJ2-5; D perhaps matches TRBD2 (6 bases). The ends were cut back, 6 bases at V and 5 bases at J, with 13 bases in the middle. The germline V gene has CDR1 MNHEY and CDR2 SVGEGT. The CDR3 has 13 amino acids. The CDR3 reads CASSRGRGETQYF. DNA for the CDR3: TGTGCCAGCAGCAGAGGACGGGGGGAGACCCAGTACTTC.

The count of this clone is one. The chain links TRBV27 to TRBJ2-1, with D unresolved. The CDR3 is made up of 14 amino acids. V lost 4 bases and J lost 4, with 11 bases in between. The germline gives CDR1 MNHEY, CDR2 SMNVEV (reference sequence). CDR3 nucleotides: TGTGCCAGCAGTTCTCCCTCGGGTTACAATGAGCAGTTCTTC. It encodes CASSSPSGYNEQFF.

The chain combines TRBV28 with TRBJ1-2; possibly TRBD1 for D (6 bases). The CDR3 contains 14 residues. The V and J ends lost 5 bases and 8 bases respectively, with 18 bases between them. Per germline, CDR1 MDHEN and CDR2 SYDVKM. CDR3 DNA sequence: TGTGCCAGCAGTCCCGGTGGGGACATTCACGGCTACACCTTC. As protein: CASSPGGDIHGYTF.

Only a few counts were recorded for this clone. CDR3 protein: CASSTSGQRGDEQFF. DNA of the CDR3: TGCGCCAGCAGCACCTCGGGACAACGCGGTGATGAGCAGTTCTTC. This rearrangement joins TRBV5-1 to TRBJ2-1; possible D gene TRBD1, 6 bases. Trimming cost V 4 bases and J 8 bases, with 19 bases left between them. The CDR3 totals 15 residues. In germline, CDR1 is SGHRS, CDR2 YFSETQ.

The chain joins TRBV6-2 or TRBV6-3 to TRBJ2-4; D is possibly TRBD2 (6 bases). Looked up from germline, CDR1 is MNHEY and CDR2 is SVGEGT. This CDR3 is 14 amino acids long. Trimming shortened V by 7 bases and J by 3 bases, and 13 bases separated the two germline ends. CDR3 nucleotide sequence: TGTGCCAGCACCCCCGGGGGAGTCAAAAACATTCAGTACTTC. Amino acids: CASTPGGVKNIQYF.

The J gene is TRBJ2-3, the V gene TRBV18; D ambiguous. Trimming cost V 3 bases and J 5 bases, with 6 bases left between them. The CDR3 loop spans 12 amino acids. In germline, CDR1 is KGHSH, CDR2 LQKENI. CDR3 region: CASSPYLDTQYF. CDR3 DNA: TGTGCCAGCTCACCCTATCTAGATACGCAGTATTTT.

The gene calls are TRBV24-1 and TRBJ2-1; 7 bases map to TRBD1. The CDR3 is made up of 18 amino acids. The junction had 10 bases not matched to a gene; V was cut back by 1 base and J by 2 bases. CDR1 and CDR2 (germline): KGHDR, SFDVKD. The CDR3 nucleotides read TGTGCCACCAGTGATTTTAAGGATACCGGGACAGCCTACAATGAGCAGTTCTTC. Amino acid sequence: CATSDFKDTGTAYNEQFF.

The V call is TRBV7-8, the J call TRBJ1-6, with a tentative D call TRBD1 (6 bases). The CDR3 spans 15 residues. V lost 6 bases, J lost 3 bases, and 12 bases lay in between. Germline V CDR1 and CDR2: SGHVS, FQNEAQ. The CDR3 loop is CASRGTGNYNSPLHF. CDR3 nucleotides: TGTGCCAGCAGGGGAACAGGGAACTATAATTCACCCCTCCACTTT.

V gene TRBV5-6 combines with J gene TRBJ2-5; D uncertain. V was trimmed by 7 bases and J by 2 bases, leaving 6 bases between them. This CDR3 region has 11 residues. Germline V gene lookup returns CDR1 SGHDT and CDR2 YYEEEE. This CDR3 is CASRRQETQYF. CDR3 nucleotide sequence: TGTGCCAGCCGGCGGCAAGAGACCCAGTACTTC.

V usage is TRBV19 and J usage is TRBJ2-7; tentative D call: TRBD1 (5 bases). Trimming stripped 4 bases from V and 6 bases from J, with 13 bases between. From germline, CDR1 is LNHDA and CDR2 SQIVND (reference sequence). This CDR3 has 13 residues. DNA of the CDR3: TGTGCCAGTAGTACCCCTGGGGCCCTCGAGCAGTACTTC. Amino acid sequence: CASSTPGALEQYF.

This chain joins TRBV5-6 and TRBJ1-5, with D hard to call. The CDR3 runs 15 residues. In germline, CDR1 is SGHDT, CDR2 YYEEEE. V lost 0 bases and J 5 bases, leaving 12 bases between the germline ends. The CDR3 reads CASSLGLRADQPQHF. The CDR3 DNA sequence: TGTGCCAGCAGCTTGGGACTCCGAGCCGATCAGCCCCAGCATTTT. Variable domain in full (rest from reference TRBV5-6 and TRBJ1-5): DAGVTQSPTHLIKTRGQQVTLRCSPKSGHDTVSWYQQALGQGPQFIFQYYEEEERQRGNFPDRFSGHQFPNYSSELNVNALLLGDSALYLCASSLGLRADQPQHFGDGTRLSIL.